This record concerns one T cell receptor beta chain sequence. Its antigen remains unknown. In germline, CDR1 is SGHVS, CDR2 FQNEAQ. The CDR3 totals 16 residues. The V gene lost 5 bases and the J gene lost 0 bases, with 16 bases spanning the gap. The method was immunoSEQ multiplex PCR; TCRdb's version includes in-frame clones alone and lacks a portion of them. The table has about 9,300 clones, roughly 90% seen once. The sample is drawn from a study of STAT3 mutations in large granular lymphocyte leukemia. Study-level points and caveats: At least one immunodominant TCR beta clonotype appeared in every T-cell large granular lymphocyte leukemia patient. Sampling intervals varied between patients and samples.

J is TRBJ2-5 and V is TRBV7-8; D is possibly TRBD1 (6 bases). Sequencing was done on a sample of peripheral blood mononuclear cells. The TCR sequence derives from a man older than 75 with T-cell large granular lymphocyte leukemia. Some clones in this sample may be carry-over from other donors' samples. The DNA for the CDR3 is TGTGCCAGCAGCCAAACGCGCGGACAGTACCAAGAGACCCAGTACTTC. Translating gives CASSQTRGQYQETQYF.